This record looks at one T cell receptor (beta chain) sequence and its context. What it binds is not known. Germline V gives CDR1 MNHEY, CDR2 SVGAGI. CDR3 size: 15 residues. V lost 6 bases and J lost 3; bases outside the gene matches: 7. TCRdb keeps only in-frame clones here, not all; method: immunoSEQ multiplex PCR. The data contain 150,000 or so clones, around 88% of them seen just once; the ten biggest clones take up around 22%. The sample originates from a study of cytomegalovirus exposure and HLA in healthy donors. Whole-study results and caveats: According to reports, the classifier identified cytomegalovirus status with high specificity and sensitivity.

This chain joins TRBV6-5 and TRBJ2-7; 11 nucleotides match TRBD1. Sequenced sample: PBMCs. This TCR came from a man between 18 and 29 years old in good health and CMV-seropositive. CDR3 sequence (DNA): TGTGCCAGCAGCTTACTGGGACAGGGGGTCTACGAGCAGTACTTC. Its protein product is CASSLLGQGVYEQYF.